This paragraph reports one TCR beta chain. This sample stems from a study of T cells after posttransplantation cyclophosphamide. Some clones are missing from TCRdb's copy, which holds only in-frame ones; the method was immunoSEQ multiplex PCR. Altogether some 64,000 clones are present, roughly 93% being singletons, with the ten largest covering roughly 2.9%. The V gene's germline CDR1 is SGHDN and CDR2 FVKESK. The V segment lost 2 bases and the J segment 4 bases; nucleotides outside the gene matches: 1. This CDR3 is built from 15 residues. V and J are TRBV14 and TRBJ2-1; 11 bases align to TRBD2. The specimen sequenced was PBMCs. The source of this sequence is a woman aged 25 to 45 in good health and a related stem cell transplant donor. Here the CDR3 reads CASSQIAGGYNEQFF. CDR3 nucleotide sequence: TGTGCCAGCAGCCAAATAGCGGGGGGGTACAATGAGCAGTTCTTC.